The present TCR beta chain was sequenced within a study of T cell responses to AZD1222 COVID-19 vaccine. Trimming cost V 2 bases and J 10 bases; bases outside gene matches: 8. CDR3 length: 14 residues. From germline, CDR1 is SQVTM and CDR2 ANQGSEA. Measured with immunoSEQ multiplex PCR; TCRdb has only the in-frame clones, and not every one. The table has roughly 110,000 clones, approximately 88% seen once. The sequence was collected from an adult in good health. This chain connects TRBV29-1 to TRBJ2-1; 10 nucleotides line up with TRBD2. This material consisted of peripheral blood, taken on day 0 of AZD1222 vaccination. This CDR3 is CSVERLAGVGEQFF. DNA for the CDR3: TGCAGCGTTGAACGGCTAGCGGGAGTCGGAGAGCAGTTCTTC.